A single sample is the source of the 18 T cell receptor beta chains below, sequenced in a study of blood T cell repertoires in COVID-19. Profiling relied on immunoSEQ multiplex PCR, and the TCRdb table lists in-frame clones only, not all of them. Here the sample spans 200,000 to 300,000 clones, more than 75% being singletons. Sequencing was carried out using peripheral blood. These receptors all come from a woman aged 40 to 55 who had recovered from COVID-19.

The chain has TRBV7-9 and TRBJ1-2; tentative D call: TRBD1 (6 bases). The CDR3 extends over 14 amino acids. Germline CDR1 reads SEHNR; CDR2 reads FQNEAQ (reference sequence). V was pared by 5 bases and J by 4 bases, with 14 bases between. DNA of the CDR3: TGTGCCAGCAGCGACAGGCTCGACCTCTATGGCTACACCTTC. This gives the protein CASSDRLDLYGYTF.

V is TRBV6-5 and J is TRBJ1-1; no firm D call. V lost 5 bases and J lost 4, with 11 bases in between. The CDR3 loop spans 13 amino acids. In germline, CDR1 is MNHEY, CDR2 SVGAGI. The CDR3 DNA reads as TGTGCCAGCAGTCGAACAGTATCCACTGAAGCTTTCTTT. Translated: CASSRTVSTEAFF.

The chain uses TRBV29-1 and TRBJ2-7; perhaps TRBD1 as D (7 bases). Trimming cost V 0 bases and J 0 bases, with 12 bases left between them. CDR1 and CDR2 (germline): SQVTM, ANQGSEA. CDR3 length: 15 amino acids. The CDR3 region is CSVEDSGGSSYEQYF. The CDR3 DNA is TGCAGCGTTGAAGATTCAGGGGGGAGCTCCTACGAGCAGTACTTC.

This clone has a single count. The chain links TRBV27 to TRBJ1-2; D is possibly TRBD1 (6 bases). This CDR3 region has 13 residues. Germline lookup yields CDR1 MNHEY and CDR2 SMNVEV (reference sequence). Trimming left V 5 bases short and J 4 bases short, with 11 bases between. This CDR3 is CASSARGGYGYTF. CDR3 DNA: TGTGCCAGCAGTGCCAGAGGGGGCTATGGCTACACCTTC.

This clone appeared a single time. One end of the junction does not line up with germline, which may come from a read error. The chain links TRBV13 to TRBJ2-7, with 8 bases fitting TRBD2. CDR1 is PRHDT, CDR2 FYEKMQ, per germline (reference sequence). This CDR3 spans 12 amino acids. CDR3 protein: CASSPGRGGLHF. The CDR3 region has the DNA TGTGCCAGCAGCCCAGGTCGGGGGGGCCTGCACTTC.

CDR3 residues: CASSLAREYYGYTF. CDR3 bases: TGTGCCAGCAGCTTGGCACGGGAGTATTACGGCTACACCTTC. The chain recombines TRBV5-8 with TRBJ1-2; no definite D call. V was cut by 0 bases and J by 8 bases, with 14 bases left in between. This CDR3 is built from 14 residues. The V gene's germline CDR1 is SGHTS and CDR2 YDEGEE.

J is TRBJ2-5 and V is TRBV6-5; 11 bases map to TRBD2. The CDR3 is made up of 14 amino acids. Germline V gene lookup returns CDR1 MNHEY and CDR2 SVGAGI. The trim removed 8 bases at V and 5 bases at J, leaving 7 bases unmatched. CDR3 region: CASGSGGVMETQYF. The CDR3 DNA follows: TGTGCCAGCGGTAGCGGGGGGGTAATGGAGACCCAGTACTTC.

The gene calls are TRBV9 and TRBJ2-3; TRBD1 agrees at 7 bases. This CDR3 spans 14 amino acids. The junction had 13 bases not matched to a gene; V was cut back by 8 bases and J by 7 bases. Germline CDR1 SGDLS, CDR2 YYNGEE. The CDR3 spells CASSRDSVLNTQYF. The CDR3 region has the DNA TGTGCCAGTTCCCGGGACAGCGTTTTGAATACGCAGTATTTT.

The CDR3 DNA follows: TGCGCCAGCAGCTTGGATGGGACAGGGGGCACAGATACGCAGTATTTT. Translated, it gives CASSLDGTGGTDTQYF. The chain employs TRBV5-1 and TRBJ2-3, with 10 bases aligning to TRBD1. This CDR3 spans 16 amino acids. The V and J ends lost 0 bases and 1 base, in that order; junction bases with no gene match: 2. Looked up from germline, CDR1 is SGHRS and CDR2 is YFSETQ.

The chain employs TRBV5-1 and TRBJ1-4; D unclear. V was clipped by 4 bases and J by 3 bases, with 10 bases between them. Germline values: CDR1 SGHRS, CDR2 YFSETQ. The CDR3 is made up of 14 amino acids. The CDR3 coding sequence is TGCGCCAGCAGCCTGGGAGGCGCTAATGAAAAACTGTTTTTT. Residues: CASSLGGANEKLFF. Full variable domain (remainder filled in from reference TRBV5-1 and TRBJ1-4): KAGVTQTPRYLIKTRGQQVTLSCSPISGHRSVSWYQQTPGQGLQFLFEYFSETQRNKGNFPGRFSGRQFSNSRSEMNVSTLELGDSALYLCASSLGGANEKLFFGSGTQLSVL.

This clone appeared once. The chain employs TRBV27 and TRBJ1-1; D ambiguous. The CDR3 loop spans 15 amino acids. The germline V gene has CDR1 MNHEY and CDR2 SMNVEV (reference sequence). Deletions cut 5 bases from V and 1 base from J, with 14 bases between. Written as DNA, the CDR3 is TGTGCCAGCAGTAGCCCTCCTCGGGGGAACACTGAAGCTTTCTTT. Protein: CASSSPPRGNTEAFF.

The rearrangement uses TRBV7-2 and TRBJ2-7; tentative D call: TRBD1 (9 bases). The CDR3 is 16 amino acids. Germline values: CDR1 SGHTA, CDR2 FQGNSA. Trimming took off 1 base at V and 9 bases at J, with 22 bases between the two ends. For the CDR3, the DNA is TGTGCCAGCAGCTTAGGGGGACAGGGACCCGGGGGGGGGCAGTACTTC. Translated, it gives CASSLGGQGPGGGQYF.

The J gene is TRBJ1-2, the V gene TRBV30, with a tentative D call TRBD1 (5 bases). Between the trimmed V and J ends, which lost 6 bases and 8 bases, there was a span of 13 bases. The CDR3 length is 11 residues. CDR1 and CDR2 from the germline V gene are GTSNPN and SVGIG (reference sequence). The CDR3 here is CACPGGVGYTF. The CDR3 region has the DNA TGTGCCTGTCCGGGGGGGGTCGGCTACACCTTC. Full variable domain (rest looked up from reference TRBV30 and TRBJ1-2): SQTIHQWPATLVQPVGSPLSLECTVEGTSNPNLYWYRQAAGRGLQLLFYSVGIGQISSEVPQNLSASRPQDRQFILSSKKLLLSDSGFYLCACPGGVGYTFGSGTRLTVV.

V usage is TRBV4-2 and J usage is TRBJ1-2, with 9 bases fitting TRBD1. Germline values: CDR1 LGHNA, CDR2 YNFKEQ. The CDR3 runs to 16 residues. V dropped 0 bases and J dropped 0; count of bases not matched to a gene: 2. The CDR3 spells CASSQEGQGPNYGYTF. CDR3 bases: TGTGCCAGCAGCCAAGAAGGACAGGGGCCTAACTATGGCTACACCTTC.

CDR3 nucleotides: TGTGCCAGCAGCCAAGATTCCCGCTATGGCTACACCTTC. Translated: CASSQDSRYGYTF. The gene calls are TRBV3-1 (or the pseudogene TRBV3-2) and TRBJ1-2, with no clear D. In germline, CDR1 is LGHDT, CDR2 YNNKEL (reference sequence). The CDR3 totals 13 residues. Deletions cut 0 bases from V and 4 bases from J, with 6 bases between.

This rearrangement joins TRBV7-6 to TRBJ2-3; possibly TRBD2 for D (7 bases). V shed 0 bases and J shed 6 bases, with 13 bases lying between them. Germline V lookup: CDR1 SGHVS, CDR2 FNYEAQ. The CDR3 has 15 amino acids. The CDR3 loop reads CASSLAGGHVDTQYF. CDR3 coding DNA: TGTGCCAGCAGCTTAGCGGGGGGGCACGTTGATACGCAGTATTTT.

CDR3 nucleotide sequence: TGCGCCAGCAGCGCCCAGGGACAGGGGGAGACCCAGTACTTC. This sequence encodes CASSAQGQGETQYF. The V gene is TRBV5-1, the J gene TRBJ2-5; 10 bases agree with TRBD1. Germline CDR1 is SGHRS and CDR2 is YFSETQ. Germline trimming cut 4 bases from V and 5 bases from J; bases unmatched to any gene: 5. The CDR3 is made up of 14 amino acids. Together with reference TRBV5-1 and TRBJ2-5, the CDR3 gives the full variable domain: KAGVTQTPRYLIKTRGQQVTLSCSPISGHRSVSWYQQTPGQGLQFLFEYFSETQRNKGNFPGRFSGRQFSNSRSEMNVSTLELGDSALYLCASSAQGQGETQYFGPGTRLLVL.

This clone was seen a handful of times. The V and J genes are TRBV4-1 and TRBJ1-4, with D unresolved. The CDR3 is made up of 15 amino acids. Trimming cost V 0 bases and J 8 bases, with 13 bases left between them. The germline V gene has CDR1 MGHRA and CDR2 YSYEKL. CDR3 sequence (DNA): TGCGCCAGCAGCCAAGACAGCTTGAGCGGGGAAAAACTGTTTTTT. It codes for CASSQDSLSGEKLFF.